This T cell receptor (beta chain) was recovered during a study of glioma-infiltrating T cells. Background on the study: Glioblastomas were WHO grade IV, sampled at first diagnosis; low-grade were grade II. Blood libraries targeted about 4- to 10-fold coverage of 850,000 to 1,000,000 T cells. Whole-study results and caveats: A blood CDR3 motif signature was depleted in highly divergent patients. Gliomas, especially low-grade, showed above-expected tissue-blood divergence; non-neoplastic patients showed below.

Germline V gene lookup returns CDR1 MNHEY and CDR2 SMNVEV (reference sequence). CDR3 size: 15 residues. Germline trimming cut 5 bases from V and 0 bases from J; bases unmatched to any gene: 4. TCR alpha and beta CDR3 regions were amplified from RNA using iRepertoire nested multiplex PCR. TCRdb used MiXCR to reprocess the multiplex PCR reads, holding one entry per CDR3 protein. Of about 410,000 distinct CDR3 sequences detected, approximately 42% appear once; the ten largest clones hold about 12%. Many counts were recorded for this clonotype. As yet, its antigen is unknown. The clonotype was recovered from a human donor with low-grade glioma or glioblastoma, undergoing nonglioma brain surgery, or in good health (not recorded which). The J gene is TRBJ1-3, the V gene TRBV27; 7 bases fit TRBD1. The specimen sequenced was glioma tissue, nonneoplastic brain tissue, or PBMCs (not recorded which). Here the CDR3 reads CASSADRASGNTIYF. DNA of the CDR3: TGTGCCAGCAGTGCAGACAGGGCCTCTGGAAACACCATATATTTT.